These T cell receptor beta chains were read from a single sample in a study of T cells in pancreatic ductal adenocarcinoma. Assay: immunoSEQ multiplex PCR; the TCRdb copy retains only in-frame clones and omits some. Of 5,000 or so clones in the sample, 70% to 90% were seen once. Sequencing input: pancreatic tumor tissue. These TCRs come from a human donor with pancreatic ductal adenocarcinoma. Each CDR3 is given with its conserved first and last residue. A D gene is named only where the DNA matches it firmly. Some rows have no size entry. The others give once, few or many, or a class for an expanded clone.

cdr3_aa: CASSHGGEQFF; cdr3_nt: TGTGCCAGCAGCCACGGGGGTGAGCAGTTCTTC; v_call: TRBV7-9; j_call: TRBJ2-1; d_call: NA; clone_size: NA
cdr3_aa: CASSIGQRGNEKLFF; cdr3_nt: TGTGCCAGTAGTATAGGACAGCGGGGAAATGAAAAACTGTTTTTT; v_call: TRBV19; j_call: TRBJ1-4; d_call: NA; clone_size: NA
cdr3_aa: CASSLGTSAHNEQFF; cdr3_nt: TGTGCCAGCAGCTTAGGGACTAGCGCCCACAATGAGCAGTTCTTC; v_call: TRBV5-5; j_call: TRBJ2-1; d_call: TRBD2; clone_size: NA
cdr3_aa: CASSRSGGADNYGYTF; cdr3_nt: TGTGCCAGCAGTCGTTCGGGGGGGGCGGATAACTATGGCTACACCTTC; v_call: TRBV7-2; j_call: TRBJ1-2; d_call: NA; clone_size: NA
cdr3_aa: CASSDYNEKLFF; cdr3_nt: TGTGCCAGCTCAGATTATAATGAAAAACTGTTTTTT; v_call: TRBV18; j_call: TRBJ1-4; d_call: NA; clone_size: once
cdr3_aa: CAISESMAGDSYNEQFF; cdr3_nt: TGTGCCATCAGTGAGTCGATGGCGGGGGACTCCTACAATGAGCAGTTCTTC; v_call: TRBV10-3; j_call: TRBJ2-1; d_call: TRBD2; clone_size: NA
cdr3_aa: CSAMFGETQYF; cdr3_nt: TGCAGTGCTATGTTTGGAGAGACCCAGTACTTC; v_call: TRBV20-1; j_call: TRBJ2-5; d_call: NA; clone_size: NA
cdr3_aa: CAWGTGTSGTGELFF; cdr3_nt: TGTGCCTGGGGTACCGGGACTAGCGGGACCGGGGAGCTGTTTTTT; v_call: TRBV30; j_call: TRBJ2-2; d_call: TRBD2; clone_size: once
cdr3_aa: CASSLFPARLDHNEQFF; cdr3_nt: TGTGCCAGCAGCCTTTTCCCGGCCCGACTAGACCACAATGAGCAGTTCTTC; v_call: TRBV14; j_call: TRBJ2-1; d_call: NA; clone_size: NA
cdr3_aa: CASSAGGGEGLTEAFF; cdr3_nt: TGTGCCAGCAGCGCGGGGGGTGGAGAGGGATTAACTGAAGCTTTCTTT; v_call: TRBV9; j_call: TRBJ1-1; d_call: NA; clone_size: few
cdr3_aa: CATTDQPYSNQPQHF; cdr3_nt: TGTGCCACCACTGACCAGCCCTATAGCAATCAGCCCCAGCATTTT; v_call: TRBV10-3; j_call: TRBJ1-5; d_call: NA; clone_size: NA
cdr3_aa: CASSLFRGTINEQFF; cdr3_nt: TGCGCCAGCAGCCTCTTCCGCGGGACGATCAATGAGCAGTTCTTC; v_call: TRBV5-1; j_call: TRBJ2-1; d_call: NA; clone_size: NA
cdr3_aa: CSARDREQFF; cdr3_nt: TGCAGTGCTAGGGACAGGGAGCAGTTCTTC; v_call: TRBV20-1; j_call: TRBJ2-1; d_call: TRBD1; clone_size: NA